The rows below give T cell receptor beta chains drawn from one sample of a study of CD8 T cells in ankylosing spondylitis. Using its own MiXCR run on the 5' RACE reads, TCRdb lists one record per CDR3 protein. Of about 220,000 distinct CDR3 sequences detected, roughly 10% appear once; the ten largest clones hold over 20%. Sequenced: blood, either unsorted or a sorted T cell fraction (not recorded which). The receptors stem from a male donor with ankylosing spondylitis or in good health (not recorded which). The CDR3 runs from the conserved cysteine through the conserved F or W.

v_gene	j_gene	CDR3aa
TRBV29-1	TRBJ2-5	CSVEHRVLETQYF
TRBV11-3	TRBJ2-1	CASSSPGRQGEQFF
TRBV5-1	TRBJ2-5	CASSLVPLAEQETQYF
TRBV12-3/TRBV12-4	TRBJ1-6	CASSRQGSSYNSPLHF
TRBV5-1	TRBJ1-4	CASSLGQGTKEKLFF
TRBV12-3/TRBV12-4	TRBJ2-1	CASSLVVVIVPGHNEQFF
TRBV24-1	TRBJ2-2	CATSDSQRELFF
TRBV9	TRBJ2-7	CASSDGPGYEQYF
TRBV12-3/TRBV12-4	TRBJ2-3	CASTSSGGPGTDTQYF
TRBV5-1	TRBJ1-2	CASSLAPANYGYTF
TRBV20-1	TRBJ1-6	CSASEQTNSPLHF
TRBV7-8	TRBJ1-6	CASSTGLHNSPLHF
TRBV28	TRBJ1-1	CASSLWGGDTEAFF
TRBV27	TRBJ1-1	CASTNQTGMNTEAFF
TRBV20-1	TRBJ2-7	CSARPGLAAYEQYF
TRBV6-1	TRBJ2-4	CASSRGGGKNIQYF
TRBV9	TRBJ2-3	CASSDGLAGDTQYF
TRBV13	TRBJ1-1	CASRAGLAEAFF
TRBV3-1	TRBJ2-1	CASSQEAGGISYNEQFF
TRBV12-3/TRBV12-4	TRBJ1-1	CASSPQIGRETEAFF
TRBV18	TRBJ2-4	CASSRQRDSGVDIQYF
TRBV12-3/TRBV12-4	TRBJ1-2	CASINRGPNYGYTF
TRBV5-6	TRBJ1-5	CASSLGQPNQPQHF
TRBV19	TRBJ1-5	CASSIGQGNSPQHF
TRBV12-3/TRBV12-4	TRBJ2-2	CASTLRSGGNTWELFF
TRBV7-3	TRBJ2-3	CASSLVSSGGAGEDTQYF